The clone carrying this TCR beta chain is medium-sized within its sample. The target antigen is unknown. V was cut by 0 bases and J by 3 bases, with 14 bases left in between. The CDR3 is made up of 16 amino acids. Germline-derived CDR1 and CDR2 are SGHVS and FNYEAQ. This record comes from a study of CD8 T cells in Susac syndrome. Study background: Patients with Susac syndrome were, at the time of blood collection, therapy-naive, maintained on corticosteroids, or maintained on intravenous immunoglobulin alone.

RNA in amounts of roughly 0.5 to 1 ug was reverse transcribed with random hexamers. TCRdb processed the immunoSEQ multiplex PCR reads anew with MiXCR; each CDR3 protein has one entry. The table has about 85,000 distinct CDR3 sequences, roughly 94% seen once. The study, taken as a whole, reports: Detection of Susac-specific public clones gave around 15 in total CD8+ repertoires and several in CD8+ TEMRA repertoires.

The material sequenced was CD8+ T cells from PBMCs. The source is a human donor with Susac syndrome. The chain employs TRBV7-6 and TRBJ1-1, with D possibly being TRBD1 (6 bases). The CDR3 spells CASSLAPGVLDTEAFF. In DNA form, the CDR3 reads TGTGCCAGCAGCTTAGCCCCAGGGGTATTGGACACTGAAGCTTTCTTT.